This T cell receptor (beta chain) appears in the sequencing data of a study of T-cell memory formation after mild COVID-19. This clonotype was recorded a few times. Antigen: not known. Regarding the study as a whole: Day 15 to 85 contracting clones showed balanced CD4/CD8; later expanders leaned CD4+. Pre-infection memory already had some responding clones, implying cross-reactive memory joined. Mainly CM and EM harbored the contracting CD4+ clones; mainly EMRA harbored the CD8+ ones.

Germline V gene sequence: CDR1 MNHEY, CDR2 SMNVEV (reference sequence). Trimming pared 6 bases from V and 9 bases from J, leaving 24 bases between. The CDR3 spans 17 residues. Amplification by 5'RACE using constant-segment primers produced TCR alpha and TCR beta cDNA libraries that carried sample barcodes and UMIs. From the 5' RACE reads, TCRdb called clonotypes with MiXCR, one entry per CDR3 protein. The sample records about 390,000 distinct CDR3 sequences, around a sixth being singletons. The sequencing input was PBMCs or a T cell subset sorted from them (not recorded which). V gene TRBV27 combines with J gene TRBJ1-6; D is unclear. The TCR sequence derives from a young man who had mild COVID-19 (a few samples of this study predate the infection). Cell type and time point are not known. As DNA, the CDR3 is TGTGCCAGCAGCCCCCTGTTTGGGCTAACCTCGGCTTCACCCCTCCACTTT. Its protein is CASSPLFGLTSASPLHF.